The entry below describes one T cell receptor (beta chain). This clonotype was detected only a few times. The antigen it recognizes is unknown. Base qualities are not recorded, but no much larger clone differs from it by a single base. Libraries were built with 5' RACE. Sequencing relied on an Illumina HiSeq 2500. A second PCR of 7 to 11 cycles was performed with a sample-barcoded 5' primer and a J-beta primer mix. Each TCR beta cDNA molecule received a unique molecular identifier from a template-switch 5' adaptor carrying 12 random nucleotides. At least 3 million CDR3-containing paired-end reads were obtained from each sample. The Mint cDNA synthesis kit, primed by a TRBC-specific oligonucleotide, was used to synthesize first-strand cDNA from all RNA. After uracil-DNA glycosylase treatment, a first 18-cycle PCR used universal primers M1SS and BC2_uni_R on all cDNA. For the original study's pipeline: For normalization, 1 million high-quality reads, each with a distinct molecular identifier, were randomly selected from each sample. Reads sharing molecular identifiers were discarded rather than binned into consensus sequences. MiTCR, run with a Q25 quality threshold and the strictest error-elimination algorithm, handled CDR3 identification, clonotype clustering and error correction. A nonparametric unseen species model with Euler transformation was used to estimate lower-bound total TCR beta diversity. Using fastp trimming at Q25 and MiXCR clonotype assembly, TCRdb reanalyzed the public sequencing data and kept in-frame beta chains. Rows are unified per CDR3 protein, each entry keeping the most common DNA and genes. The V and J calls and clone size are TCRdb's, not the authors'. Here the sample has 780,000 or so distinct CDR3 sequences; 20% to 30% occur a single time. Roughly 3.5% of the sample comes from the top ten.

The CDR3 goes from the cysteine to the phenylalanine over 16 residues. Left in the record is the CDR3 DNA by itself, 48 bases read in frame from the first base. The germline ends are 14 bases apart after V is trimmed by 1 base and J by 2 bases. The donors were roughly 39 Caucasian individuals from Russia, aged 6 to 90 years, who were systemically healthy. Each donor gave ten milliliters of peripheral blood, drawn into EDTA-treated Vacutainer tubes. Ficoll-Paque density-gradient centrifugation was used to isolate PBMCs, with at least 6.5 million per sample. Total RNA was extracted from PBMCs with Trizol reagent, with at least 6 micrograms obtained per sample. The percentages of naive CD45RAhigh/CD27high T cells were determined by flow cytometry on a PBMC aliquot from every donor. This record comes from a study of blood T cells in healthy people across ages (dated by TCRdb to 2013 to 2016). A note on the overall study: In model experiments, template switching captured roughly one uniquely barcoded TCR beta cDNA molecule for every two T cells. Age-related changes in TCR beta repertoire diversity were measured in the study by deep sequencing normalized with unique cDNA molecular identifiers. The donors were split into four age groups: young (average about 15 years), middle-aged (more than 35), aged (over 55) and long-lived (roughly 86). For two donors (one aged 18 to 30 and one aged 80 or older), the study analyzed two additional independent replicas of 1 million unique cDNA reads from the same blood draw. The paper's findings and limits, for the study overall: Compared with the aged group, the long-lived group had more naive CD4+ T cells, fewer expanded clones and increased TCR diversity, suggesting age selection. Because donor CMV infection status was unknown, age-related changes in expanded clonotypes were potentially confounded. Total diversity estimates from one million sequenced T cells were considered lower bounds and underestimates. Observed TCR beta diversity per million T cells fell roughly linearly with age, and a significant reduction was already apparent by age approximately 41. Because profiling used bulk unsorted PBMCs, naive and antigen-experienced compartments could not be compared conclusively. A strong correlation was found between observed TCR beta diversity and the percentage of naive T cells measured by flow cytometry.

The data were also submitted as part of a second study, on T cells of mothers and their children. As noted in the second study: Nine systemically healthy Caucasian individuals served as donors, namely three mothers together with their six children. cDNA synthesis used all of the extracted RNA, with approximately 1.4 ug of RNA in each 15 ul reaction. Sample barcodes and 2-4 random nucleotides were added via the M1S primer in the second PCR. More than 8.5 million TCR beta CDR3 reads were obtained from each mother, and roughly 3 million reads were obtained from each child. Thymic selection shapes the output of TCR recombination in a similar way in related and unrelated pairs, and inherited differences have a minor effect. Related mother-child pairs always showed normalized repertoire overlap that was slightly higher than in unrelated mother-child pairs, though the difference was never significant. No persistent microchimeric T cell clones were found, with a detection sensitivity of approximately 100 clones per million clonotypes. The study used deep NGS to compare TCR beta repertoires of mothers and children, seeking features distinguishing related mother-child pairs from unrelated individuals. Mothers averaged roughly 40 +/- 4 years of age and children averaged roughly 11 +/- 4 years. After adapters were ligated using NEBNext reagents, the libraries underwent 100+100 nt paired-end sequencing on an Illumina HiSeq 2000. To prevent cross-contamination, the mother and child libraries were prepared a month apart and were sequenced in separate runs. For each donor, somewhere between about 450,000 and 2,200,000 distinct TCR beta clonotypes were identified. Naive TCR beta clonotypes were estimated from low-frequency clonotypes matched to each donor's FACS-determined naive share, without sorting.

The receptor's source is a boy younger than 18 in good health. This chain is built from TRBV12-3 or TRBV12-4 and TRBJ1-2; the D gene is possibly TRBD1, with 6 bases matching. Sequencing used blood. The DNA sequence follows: TGTGCCAGCAGTTTAGATCCAGGGGTTGAGAACTATGGCTACACCTTC. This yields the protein CASSLDPGVENYGYTF.